Listed here is a single T cell receptor beta chain. Its antigen is undetermined. Employing constant-segment primers, 5'RACE generated TCR alpha and TCR beta cDNA libraries bearing sample barcodes and UMIs. TCRdb used MiXCR to reprocess the 5' RACE reads, holding one entry per CDR3 protein. The sample carries 350,000 to 550,000 distinct CDR3 sequences, about a sixth recorded once. This sample stems from a study of T-cell memory formation after mild COVID-19. Looking at the study overall: TCR clusters were mostly confined to one donor each.

Overall study results and limits: Contracting clones localized mainly to CM and EM when CD4+ and mainly to EMRA when CD8+. Day 15 to 85 contracting clones showed balanced CD4/CD8; day 15 to 37 expanders favored CD4+.

The CDR3 runs to 13 residues. V was clipped by 5 bases and J by 4 bases, with 15 bases between them. The germline V gene has CDR1 DFQATT and CDR2 SNEGSKA (reference sequence). The sequence was collected from a man aged 18 to 29 who had mild COVID-19 (a few samples of this study predate the infection). Cell type and time point are not known. Specimen: PBMCs or a T cell subset sorted from them (not recorded which). The chain carries TRBV20-1 and TRBJ2-7, with D possibly matching TRBD2 (6 bases). The CDR3 bases are TGCAGTGCTTCCAATGGGGGACTGTACGAGCAGTACTTC. Translation gives CSASNGGLYEQYF.